The rows below give T cell receptor beta chains drawn from one sample of a study of cytomegalovirus exposure and HLA in healthy donors. The data were produced by immunoSEQ multiplex PCR, yet TCRdb's version contains in-frame clones alone and is incomplete. The top ten clones hold about 4.5% of a sample with some 170,000 clones, around 70% of them seen once. Sequencing was carried out using PBMCs. These receptors originate from a man aged 18 to 30 in good health and CMV-seropositive. Both conserved end residues are part of each CDR3. The D gene is left open where the match is weak. Clone size appears in some rows only: once, few, many, or a class for an expanded clone.

cdr3_aa	cdr3_nt	j_call	d_call	v_call	clone_size
CASPQRAGGRGEQFF	TGTGCCAGTCCCCAGAGGGCGGGGGGAAGGGGTGAGCAGTTCTTC	TRBJ2-1	TRBD2	TRBV6-1	-
CASTKSIGYTEAFF	TGTGCCAGCACTAAAAGTATCGGGTACACTGAAGCTTTCTTT	TRBJ1-1	-	TRBV6-1	-
CSVGSRTGYTF	TGCAGCGTTGGTTCTAGGACAGGCTACACCTTC	TRBJ1-2	-	TRBV29-1	-
CASSQVPGGTDTQYF	TGCGCCAGCAGCCAAGTGCCGGGAGGCACAGATACGCAGTATTTT	TRBJ2-3	-	TRBV4-1	-
CASRPAASTDTQYF	TGTGCCAGCAGGCCGGCGGCAAGCACAGATACGCAGTATTTT	TRBJ2-3	-	TRBV2	-
CASTRGENTEAFF	TGTGCCAGCACCCGCGGTGAGAACACTGAAGCTTTCTTT	TRBJ1-1	-	TRBV2	-
CASSLVGATNEKLFF	TGCGCCAGCAGCTTGGTAGGGGCAACTAATGAAAAACTGTTTTTT	TRBJ1-4	-	TRBV5-1	-
CASSLAGGNSGNTIYF	TGTGCCAGCAGCTTAGCGGGGGGAAACTCTGGAAACACCATATATTTT	TRBJ1-3	-	TRBV7-2	-
CASSLGGQNTEAFF	TGTGCCAGCAGTTTAGGGGGACAAAACACTGAAGCTTTCTTT	TRBJ1-1	-	TRBV28	-
CSGSGMDTQYF	TGCAGTGGTTCGGGAATGGATACGCAGTATTTT	TRBJ2-3	-	TRBV20-1	-
CASRLARRQETQYF	TGTGCCAGCAGACTAGCGAGGAGACAAGAGACCCAGTACTTC	TRBJ2-5	TRBD2	TRBV2	few
CATSLGGATDTQYF	TGTGCCACCAGCCTTGGAGGGGCAACAGATACGCAGTATTTT	TRBJ2-3	-	TRBV15	-
CACLAGESTDTQYF	TGTGCCTGCCTAGCGGGAGAGAGCACAGATACGCAGTATTTT	TRBJ2-3	TRBD2	TRBV30	few
CASSLFHGGDQNTEAFF	TGTGCCAGCAGTCTCTTCCATGGCGGGGATCAGAACACTGAAGCTTTCTTT	TRBJ1-1	-	TRBV27	-
CASLGTGRDTEAFF	TGTGCCAGCTTAGGGACAGGGAGGGACACTGAAGCTTTCTTT	TRBJ1-1	TRBD1	TRBV7-9	-
CASSLQGQGNNYGYTF	TGTGCCAGCAGCTTACAGGGTCAGGGGAATAACTATGGCTACACCTTC	TRBJ1-2	-	TRBV11-2	-
CASNQGSLAAETQYF	TGTGCCAGTAATCAGGGCTCCCTGGCAGCAGAGACCCAGTACTTC	TRBJ2-5	-	TRBV19	once
CASDPGQRNQPQHF	TGTGCCAGCGACCCGGGACAGCGCAATCAGCCCCAGCATTTT	TRBJ1-5	TRBD1	TRBV2	-
CASSEQGSHTDTQYF	TGCGCCAGCAGCGAACAGGGGTCCCACACAGATACGCAGTATTTT	TRBJ2-3	TRBD1	TRBV5-1	-
CATSKTGERFYGYTF	TGTGCCACCAGCAAAACAGGGGAGAGGTTTTATGGCTACACCTTC	TRBJ1-2	TRBD1	TRBV15	-
CASSDFRYGYTF	TGTGCCAGTAGTGATTTCCGGTATGGCTACACCTTC	TRBJ1-2	-	TRBV19	-
CASSPPAGGGETQYF	TGTGCCAGCAGCCCCCCAGCGGGAGGGGGGGAGACCCAGTACTTC	TRBJ2-5	TRBD2	TRBV2	-
CASSVGLAGGPDHNEQFF	TGTGCCAGCAGCGTGGGTCTAGCGGGGGGGCCCGACCACAATGAGCAGTTCTTC	TRBJ2-1	TRBD2	TRBV9	-
CASSPLANRGVANYGYTF	TGTGCCAGCAGCCCTCTCGCGAACAGGGGGGTCGCTAACTATGGCTACACTTTC	TRBJ1-2	TRBD1	TRBV27	-
CASSTDGDQPQHF	TGTGCCAGCAGCACGGACGGGGATCAGCCCCAGCATTTT	TRBJ1-5	-	TRBV5-4	-
CASSRGGPSYNEQFF	TGTGCCAGCAGCCGAGGAGGGCCGTCCTACAATGAGCAGTTCTTC	TRBJ2-1	-	TRBV11-3	-
CASSFGTGRGSGETQYF	TGTGCCAGCAGCTTCGGGACAGGGAGAGGGTCTGGGGAGACCCAGTACTTC	TRBJ2-5	TRBD1	TRBV5-6	-
CASSLGRGNTEAFF	TGTGCCAGCAGCTTAGGCAGGGGGAACACTGAAGCTTTCTTT	TRBJ1-1	-	TRBV11-3	-
CASSPGQGAYQPQHF	TGCGCCAGCAGCCCGGGACAGGGGGCTTATCAGCCCCAGCATTTT	TRBJ1-5	TRBD1	TRBV5-1	-
CASGPTGGAEGYTF	TGTGCCAGTGGGCCGACAGGGGGCGCCGAGGGCTACACCTTC	TRBJ1-2	TRBD1	TRBV19	few
CAISEGSGGSTDTQYF	TGTGCCATCAGTGAGGGAAGCGGGGGGAGCACAGATACGCAGTATTTT	TRBJ2-3	TRBD2	TRBV10-3	-
CASSLGGTSGSGDTQYF	TGTGCCAGCAGCTTAGGGGGAACTAGCGGGAGCGGAGATACGCAGTATTTT	TRBJ2-3	TRBD2	TRBV7-9	-
CASSSKWEGLGETQYF	TGTGCCAGCAGCTCCAAGTGGGAGGGCCTTGGGGAGACCCAGTACTTC	TRBJ2-5	TRBD2	TRBV11-2	-
CASREGVLYGYTF	TGTGCCAGCAGAGAGGGGGTTCTCTATGGCTACACCTTC	TRBJ1-2	-	TRBV6-1	few
CASSPTGGTTEAFF	TGTGCCAGCTCACCCACCGGGGGTACCACTGAAGCTTTCTTT	TRBJ1-1	-	TRBV18	-
CASRSSGASTGELFF	TGTGCCAGTAGATCAAGCGGGGCTAGCACCGGGGAGCTGTTTTTT	TRBJ2-2	TRBD2	TRBV19	-
CSARVSSSYTF	TGCAGTGCTAGAGTCTCCTCGTCCTACACCTTC	TRBJ1-2	-	TRBV20-1	-
CASSASRTGNSPLHF	TGTGCCAGCAGTGCCAGCCGGACTGGGAATTCACCCCTCCACTTT	TRBJ1-6	-	TRBV27	-
CASSSGIEDTQYF	TGTGCCAGCAGTAGCGGTATCGAGGATACGCAGTATTTT	TRBJ2-3	-	TRBV6-4	few
CASTLDGGIRNYGYTF	TGTGCCAGCACGTTGGATGGGGGGATCCGTAACTATGGCTACACCTTC	TRBJ1-2	-	TRBV7-9	-
CASSTAAIQGAHTEAFF	TGTGCCAGCAGTACCGCAGCGATTCAGGGGGCGCACACTGAAGCTTTCTTT	TRBJ1-1	TRBD1	TRBV2	-
CASSFLEMNTEAFF	TGTGCCAGCAGCTTTTTAGAAATGAACACTGAAGCTTTCTTT	TRBJ1-1	-	TRBV7-9	-
CASSLGQGEKLFF	TGTGCCAGCAGCCTTGGACAGGGGGAAAAACTGTTTTTT	TRBJ1-4	TRBD1	TRBV4-2	few
CASSEISPSEQFF	TGTGCCAGCAGTGAAATCTCTCCCAGTGAGCAGTTCTTC	TRBJ2-1	-	TRBV6-1	-
CASSRKTGGPGELFF	TGTGCCAGCAGCCGTAAGACAGGGGGCCCCGGGGAGCTGTTTTTT	TRBJ2-2	TRBD1	TRBV5-4	few
CASSPLYSGFSGANVLTF	TGTGCCAGCAGTCCCCTATACTCAGGGTTCTCTGGGGCCAACGTCCTGACTTTC	TRBJ2-6	-	TRBV27	-
CASSRRQGTFYGYTF	TGTGCCAGCAGCAGAAGACAGGGCACATTCTATGGCTACACCTTC	TRBJ1-2	TRBD1	TRBV7-9	-
CASSDSGDYYGYTF	TGTGCCAGCAGTGATTCCGGAGATTACTATGGCTACACCTTC	TRBJ1-2	-	TRBV25-1	-
CASSLGLANEQFF	TGTGCCAGCAGCTTGGGACTAGCCAATGAGCAGTTCTTC	TRBJ2-1	TRBD2	TRBV7-9	-
CASSGNSEAGELFF	TGTGCCAGCAGCGGAAATAGCGAAGCCGGGGAGCTGTTTTTT	TRBJ2-2	-	TRBV11-2	once
CASSLEQRGAYNEQFF	TGTGCCAGCAGCTTGGAACAGCGGGGGGCCTACAATGAGCAGTTCTTC	TRBJ2-1	TRBD2	TRBV5-6	-
CASSMNRGSPEAFF	TGTGCCAGTAGTATGAACAGGGGGTCTCCTGAAGCTTTCTTT	TRBJ1-1	TRBD1	TRBV19	-
CASSATRNSGANVLTF	TGTGCCAGCAGCGCGACACGAAACTCTGGGGCCAACGTCCTGACTTTC	TRBJ2-6	-	TRBV7-2	-
CASRLTGTNTEAFF	TGTGCCAGCAGGCTGACAGGGACGAACACTGAAGCTTTCTTT	TRBJ1-1	TRBD1	TRBV2	-
CASSSQFSYNSPLHF	TGTGCCAGCAGTTCTCAGTTCTCCTATAATTCACCCCTCCACTTT	TRBJ1-6	-	TRBV28	-
CASSQDPSGRAWDTQYF	TGTGCCAGCAGCCAGGACCCTAGCGGGAGGGCCTGGGATACGCAGTATTTT	TRBJ2-3	TRBD2	TRBV14	-
CASSQGTRSTDTQYF	TGCGCCAGCAGCCAAGGGACTAGGAGCACAGATACGCAGTATTTT	TRBJ2-3	TRBD2	TRBV4-1	once
CASSFDRVDQPQHF	TGCGCCAGCAGCTTCGACAGGGTGGATCAGCCCCAGCATTTT	TRBJ1-5	TRBD1	TRBV4-1	few
CASSPQSGTSGSRHTQYF	TGTGCTAGCAGCCCCCAATCCGGGACTAGCGGGAGTAGGCATACGCAGTATTTT	TRBJ2-3	TRBD2	TRBV7-7	-
CASSLQGYSNQPQHF	TGTGCCAGCAGCCTACAGGGTTATAGCAATCAGCCCCAGCATTTT	TRBJ1-5	-	TRBV6-1	-